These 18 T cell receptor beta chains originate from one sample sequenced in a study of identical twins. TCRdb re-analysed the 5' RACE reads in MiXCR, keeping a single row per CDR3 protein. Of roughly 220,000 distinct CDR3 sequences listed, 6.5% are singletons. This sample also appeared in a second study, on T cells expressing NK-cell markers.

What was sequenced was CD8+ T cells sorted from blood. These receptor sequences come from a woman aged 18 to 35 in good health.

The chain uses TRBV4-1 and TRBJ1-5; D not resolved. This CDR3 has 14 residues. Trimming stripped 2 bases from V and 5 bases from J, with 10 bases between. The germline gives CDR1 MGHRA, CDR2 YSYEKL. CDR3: CASSQPYPDQPQHF. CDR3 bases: TGCGCCAGCAGCCAACCCTACCCCGATCAGCCCCAGCATTTT.

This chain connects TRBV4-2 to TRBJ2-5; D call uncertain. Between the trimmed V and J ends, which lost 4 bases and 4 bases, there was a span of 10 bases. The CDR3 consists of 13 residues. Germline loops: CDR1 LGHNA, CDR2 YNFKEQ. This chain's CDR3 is CASSPYLGETQYF. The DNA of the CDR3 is TGTGCCAGCAGCCCCTACCTAGGAGAGACCCAGTACTTC.

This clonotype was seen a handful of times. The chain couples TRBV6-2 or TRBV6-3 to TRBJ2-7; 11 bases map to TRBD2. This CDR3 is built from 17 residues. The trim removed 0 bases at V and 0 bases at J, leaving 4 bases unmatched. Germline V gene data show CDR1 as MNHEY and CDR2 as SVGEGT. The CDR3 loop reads CASSYSTSGAPSYEQYF. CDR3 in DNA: TGTGCCAGCAGTTACTCGACTAGCGGGGCCCCCTCCTACGAGCAGTACTTC.

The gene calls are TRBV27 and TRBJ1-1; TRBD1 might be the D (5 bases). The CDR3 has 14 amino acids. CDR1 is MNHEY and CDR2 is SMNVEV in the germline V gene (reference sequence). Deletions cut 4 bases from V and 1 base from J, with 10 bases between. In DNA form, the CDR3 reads TGTGCCAGCAGTTCGGCAGGGTCGAACACTGAAGCTTTCTTT. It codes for CASSSAGSNTEAFF.

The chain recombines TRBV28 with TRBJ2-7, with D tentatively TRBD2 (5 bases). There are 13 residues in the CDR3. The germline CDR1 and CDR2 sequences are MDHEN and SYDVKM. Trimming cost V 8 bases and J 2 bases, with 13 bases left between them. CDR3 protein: CASDSDETYEQYF. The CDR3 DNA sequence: TGTGCCAGCGATAGCGACGAGACCTACGAGCAGTACTTC. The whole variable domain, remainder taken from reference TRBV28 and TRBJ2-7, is DVKVTQSSRYLVKRTGEKVFLECVQDMDHENMFWYRQDPGLGLRLIYFSYDVKMKEKGDIPEGYSVSREKKERFSLILESASTNQTSMYLCASDSDETYEQYFGPGTRLTVT.

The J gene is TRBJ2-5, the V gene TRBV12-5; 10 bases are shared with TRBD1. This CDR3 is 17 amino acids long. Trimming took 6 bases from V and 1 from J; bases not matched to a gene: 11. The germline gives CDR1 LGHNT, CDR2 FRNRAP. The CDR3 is CASGHDRGLIGQETQYF. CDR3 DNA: TGTGCTAGTGGCCATGACAGGGGGCTAATCGGCCAAGAGACCCAGTACTTC.

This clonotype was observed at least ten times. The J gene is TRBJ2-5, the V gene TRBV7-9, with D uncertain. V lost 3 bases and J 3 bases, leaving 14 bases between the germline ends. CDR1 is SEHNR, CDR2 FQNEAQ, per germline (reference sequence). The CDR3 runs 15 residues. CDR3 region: CASSFDIHPEETQYF. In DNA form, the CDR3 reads TGTGCCAGCAGCTTTGACATCCACCCCGAAGAGACCCAGTACTTC.

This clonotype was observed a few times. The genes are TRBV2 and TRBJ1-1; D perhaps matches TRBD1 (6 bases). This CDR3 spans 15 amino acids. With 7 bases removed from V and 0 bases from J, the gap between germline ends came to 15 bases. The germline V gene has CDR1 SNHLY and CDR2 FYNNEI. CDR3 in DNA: TGTGCCAGCATTAAGATAAGGGACATGAACACTGAAGCTTTCTTT. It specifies CASIKIRDMNTEAFF. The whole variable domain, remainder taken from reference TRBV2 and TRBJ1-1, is EPEVTQTPSHQVTQMGQEVILRCVPISNHLYFYWYRQILGQKVEFLVSFYNNEISEKSEIFDDQFSVERPDGSNFTLKIRSTKLEDSAMYFCASIKIRDMNTEAFFGQGTRLTVV.

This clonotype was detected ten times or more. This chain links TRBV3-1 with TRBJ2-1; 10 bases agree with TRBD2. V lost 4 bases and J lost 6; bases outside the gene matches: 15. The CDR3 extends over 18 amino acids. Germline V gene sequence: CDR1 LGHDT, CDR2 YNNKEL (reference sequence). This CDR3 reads CASSREGRTSGGPNEQFF. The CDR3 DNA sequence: TGTGCCAGCAGCCGTGAGGGGAGGACTAGCGGAGGACCCAATGAGCAGTTCTTC.

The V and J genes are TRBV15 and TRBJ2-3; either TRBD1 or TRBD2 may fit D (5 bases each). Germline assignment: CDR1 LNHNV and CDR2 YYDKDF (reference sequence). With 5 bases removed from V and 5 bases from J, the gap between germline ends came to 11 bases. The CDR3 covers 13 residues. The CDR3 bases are TGTGCCACCAGCGGGACGCGGAGAGATACGCAGTATTTT. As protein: CATSGTRRDTQYF.

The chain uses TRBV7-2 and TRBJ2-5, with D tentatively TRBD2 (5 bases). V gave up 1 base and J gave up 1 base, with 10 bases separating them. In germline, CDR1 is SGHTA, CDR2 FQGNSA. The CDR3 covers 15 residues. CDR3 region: CASSLGAGIQETQYF. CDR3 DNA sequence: TGTGCCAGCAGCTTAGGGGCCGGGATCCAAGAGACCCAGTACTTC.

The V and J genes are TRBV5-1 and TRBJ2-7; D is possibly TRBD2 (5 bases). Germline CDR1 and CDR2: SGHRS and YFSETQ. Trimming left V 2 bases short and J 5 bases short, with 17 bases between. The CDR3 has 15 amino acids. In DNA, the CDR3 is TGCGCCAGCAGCTTTCTACCGGGAACTACGGACGAGCAGTACTTC. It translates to CASSFLPGTTDEQYF.

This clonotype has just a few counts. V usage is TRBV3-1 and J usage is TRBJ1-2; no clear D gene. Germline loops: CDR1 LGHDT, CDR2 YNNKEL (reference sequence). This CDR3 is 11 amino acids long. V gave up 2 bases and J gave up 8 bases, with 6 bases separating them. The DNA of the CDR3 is TGTGCCAGCAGCCAAATGGAGGGCTACACCTTC. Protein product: CASSQMEGYTF. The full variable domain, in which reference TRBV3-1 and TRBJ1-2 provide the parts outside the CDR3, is DTAVSQTPKYLVTQMGNDKSIKCEQNLGHDTMYWYKQDSKKFLKIMFSYNNKELIINETVPNRFSPKSPDKAHLNLHINSLELGDSAVYFCASSQMEGYTFGSGTRLTVV.

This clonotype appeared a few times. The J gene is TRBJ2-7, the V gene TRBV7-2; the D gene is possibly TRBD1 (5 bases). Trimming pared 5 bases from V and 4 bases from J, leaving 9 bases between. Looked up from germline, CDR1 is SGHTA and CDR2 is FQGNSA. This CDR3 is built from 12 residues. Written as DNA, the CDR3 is TGTGCCAGCAGCCCAGCAGGGTACGAGCAGTACTTC. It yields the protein CASSPAGYEQYF.

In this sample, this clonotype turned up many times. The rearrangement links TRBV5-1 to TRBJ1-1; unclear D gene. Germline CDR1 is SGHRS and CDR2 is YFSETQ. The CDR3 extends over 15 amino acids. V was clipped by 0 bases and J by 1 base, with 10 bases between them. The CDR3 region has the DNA TGCGCCAGCAGCTTGGTGTCCGGGTCGAACACTGAAGCTTTCTTT. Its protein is CASSLVSGSNTEAFF.

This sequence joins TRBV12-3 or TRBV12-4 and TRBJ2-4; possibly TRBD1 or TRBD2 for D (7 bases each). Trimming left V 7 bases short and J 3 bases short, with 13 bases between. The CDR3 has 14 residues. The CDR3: CASTPGGGKNIQYF. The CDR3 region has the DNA TGTGCCAGCACCCCAGGGGGGGGCAAAAACATTCAGTACTTC.

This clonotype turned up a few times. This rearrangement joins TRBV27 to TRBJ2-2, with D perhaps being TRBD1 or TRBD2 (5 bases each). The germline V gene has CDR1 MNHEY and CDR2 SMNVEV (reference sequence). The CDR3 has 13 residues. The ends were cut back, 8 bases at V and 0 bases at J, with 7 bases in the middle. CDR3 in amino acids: CASGGANTGELFF. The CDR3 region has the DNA TGTGCCAGCGGGGGAGCGAACACCGGGGAGCTGTTTTTT.

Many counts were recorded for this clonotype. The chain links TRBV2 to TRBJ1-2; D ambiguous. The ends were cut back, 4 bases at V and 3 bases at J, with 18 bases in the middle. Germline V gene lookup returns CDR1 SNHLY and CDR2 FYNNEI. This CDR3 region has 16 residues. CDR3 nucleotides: TGTGCCAGCAGTGCCCTCCGGGGTGGTACGGACTATGGCTACACCTTC. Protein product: CASSALRGGTDYGYTF.